A single sample gave rise to the 24 T cell receptor beta chains below, sequenced in a study of regulatory T cells in long-lasting Graves disease. Building the TCR beta libraries relied on iRepertoire HTBI primers, and CDR3 regions underwent Arm-PCR. MiXCR, run by TCRdb on the multiplex PCR reads, gives a single entry per CDR3 protein. The table shows approximately 230,000 distinct CDR3 sequences, with around 16% occurring only once. Noted time point: newly diagnosed GD, antithyroid drugs for less than 3 months. RNA extracted from PBMCs served as the sequencing template. The input for sequencing was peripheral blood mononuclear cells (PBMCs), taken at new diagnosis, from a patient treated with antithyroid drugs. The receptors were gathered from a female donor with Graves disease.

The sample holds a few counts of this clonotype. The chain joins TRBV7-2 to TRBJ2-1; D unclear. CDR1 SGHTA and CDR2 FQGNSA come from the germline V gene. There are 11 residues in the CDR3. V shed 6 bases and J shed 8 bases, with 8 bases lying between them. The CDR3 loop reads CASSPDYEQFF. CDR3 coding DNA: TGTGCCAGCAGTCCAGACTATGAGCAGTTCTTC.

This clonotype was observed at least ten times. The chain combines TRBV20-1 with TRBJ2-1; D is uncertain. Germline CDR1 and CDR2: DFQATT and SNEGSKA (reference sequence). The V gene lost 6 bases and the J gene lost 5 bases, with 14 bases spanning the gap. CDR3 size: 13 residues. In DNA, the CDR3 is TGCAGTGCGTACTATTACAGCAACAATGAGCAGTTCTTC. Protein: CSAYYYSNNEQFF.

This clonotype was counted ten times or more. The chain links TRBV24-1 to TRBJ2-1; TRBD2 matches at 7 bases. V trimming: 0 bases; J trimming: 5 bases; junction bases outside the gene matches: 6. The CDR3 totals 16 residues. CDR1 and CDR2 from the germline V gene are KGHDR and SFDVKD. CDR3 sequence reads: CATSDLTFGGDNEQFF. The CDR3 coding sequence is TGTGCCACCAGTGATTTGACTTTTGGGGGGGACAATGAGCAGTTCTTC.

This clonotype was detected many times. The chain has TRBV9 and TRBJ2-2; D might be TRBD1 (5 bases). The CDR3 length is 12 residues. The V gene lost 3 bases and the J gene lost 5 bases, with 5 bases spanning the gap. In germline, CDR1 is SGDLS, CDR2 YYNGEE. Here the CDR3 reads CASSEGTGELFF. As DNA, the CDR3 is TGTGCCAGCAGCGAGGGGACCGGGGAGCTGTTTTTT.

This clonotype was detected ten times or more. The V call is TRBV7-9, the J call TRBJ2-2; possible D gene TRBD1, 6 bases. Per germline, CDR1 SEHNR and CDR2 FQNEAQ (reference sequence). The CDR3 totals 17 residues. Trimming removed 0 bases from V and 4 bases from J, with 15 bases in between. CDR3: CASSLAPTGSGTGELFF. The CDR3 nucleotides are TGTGCCAGCAGCTTAGCTCCAACAGGGAGCGGCACCGGGGAGCTGTTTTTT.

This clonotype was seen many times. The chain recombines TRBV5-1 with TRBJ2-1; D is undetermined. The CDR3 is 13 residues long. The V and J ends lost 0 bases and 7 bases respectively, with 8 bases between them. Germline lookup yields CDR1 SGHRS and CDR2 YFSETQ. The CDR3 region has the DNA TGCGCCAGCAGCTTGGGATACGCAAATGAGCAGTTCTTC. Amino acid sequence: CASSLGYANEQFF.

This clonotype was seen ten or more times. The J gene is TRBJ1-2, the V gene TRBV12-3 or TRBV12-4; D is uncertain. Trimming took off 7 bases at V and 4 bases at J, with 13 bases between the two ends. The CDR3 extends over 13 amino acids. CDR3 region: CASTPSGSYGYTF. In DNA, the CDR3 is TGTGCCAGCACCCCCTCTGGGTCCTATGGCTACACCTTC.

This clonotype was recorded many times. The chain joins TRBV5-6 to TRBJ2-1; 9 nucleotides match TRBD2. J was trimmed by 2 bases and V by 4 bases; bases with no gene match: 4. The CDR3 is 15 residues long. The germline gives CDR1 SGHDT, CDR2 YYEEEE. The CDR3 nucleotides read TGTGCCAGCAGCGGTAGACTAGCGGCCTACAATGAGCAGTTCTTC. It specifies CASSGRLAAYNEQFF. Complete variable domain (other parts from reference TRBV5-6 and TRBJ2-1): DAGVTQSPTHLIKTRGQQVTLRCSPKSGHDTVSWYQQALGQGPQFIFQYYEEEERQRGNFPDRFSGHQFPNYSSELNVNALLLGDSALYLCASSGRLAAYNEQFFGPGTRLTVL.

This clonotype was seen only a few times. The chain is built from TRBV6-2 or TRBV6-3 and TRBJ2-3; tentatively, D is TRBD1 (6 bases). CDR3 length: 19 amino acids. The germline V gene has CDR1 MNHEY and CDR2 SVGEGT. Trimming removed 4 bases at V and 3 bases at J, with 26 bases between. The CDR3 here is CASSSLLNPYRVGTDTQYF. As DNA, the CDR3 is TGTGCCAGCAGTTCCCTCTTAAACCCTTACAGGGTTGGGACAGATACGCAGTATTTT.

This clonotype has more than one count but fewer than ten. The chain recombines TRBV6-2 or TRBV6-3 with TRBJ1-5; D might be TRBD1 (5 bases). Per the germline V gene, CDR1 is MNHEY and CDR2 is SVGEGT. CDR3 length: 15 residues. V gave up 2 bases and J gave up 1 base, with 9 bases separating them. The CDR3: CASSYRAGSNQPQHF. As DNA, the CDR3 is TGTGCCAGCAGTTACCGGGCAGGGAGCAATCAGCCCCAGCATTTT.

This clonotype occurred many times. The chain has TRBV20-1 and TRBJ2-3, with D possibly TRBD1 on 6 matching bases. The germline CDR1 and CDR2 sequences are DFQATT and SNEGSKA (reference sequence). This CDR3 comprises 16 residues. V lost 0 bases, J lost 2 bases, and 15 bases lay in between. CDR3 sequence (DNA): TGCAGTGCTAGAGATCCGAGGGGGTGGAACACAGATACGCAGTATTTT. Encoded protein: CSARDPRGWNTDTQYF.

This clonotype has at least ten counts. The rearrangement links TRBV30 to TRBJ2-7, with a tentative D call TRBD1 (5 bases). With 4 bases removed from V and 4 bases from J, the gap between germline ends came to 11 bases. This CDR3 has 12 residues. Per germline, CDR1 GTSNPN and CDR2 SVGIG (reference sequence). Here the CDR3 reads CAWNHQGYEQYF. The CDR3 DNA sequence: TGTGCCTGGAACCACCAGGGATACGAGCAGTACTTC.

V and J are TRBV28 and TRBJ2-7, with D possibly TRBD1 on 7 matching bases. With 1 base removed from V and 4 bases from J, the gap between germline ends came to 11 bases. There are 14 residues in the CDR3. From germline, CDR1 is MDHEN and CDR2 SYDVKM. The CDR3 is CASSLSGGWYEQYF. The CDR3, as DNA: TGTGCCAGCAGTTTATCAGGGGGGTGGTACGAGCAGTACTTC.

There are a few counts of this clonotype. This sequence joins TRBV29-1 and TRBJ1-2; D is possibly TRBD1 (6 bases). This CDR3 contains 12 residues. Germline values: CDR1 SQVTM, CDR2 ANQGSEA. With 4 bases removed from V and 1 base from J, the gap between germline ends came to 7 bases. The CDR3 DNA is TGCAGCGTTGTACAGGGTAACTATGGCTACACCTTC. This encodes CSVVQGNYGYTF.

There are many counts of this clonotype. The CDR3, as DNA: TGTGCCAGCAGCCAAGATCGGGAGCTGTTTTTT. This codes for CASSQDRELFF. This chain links TRBV3-1 with TRBJ2-2, with unresolved D. Germline V gene lookup returns CDR1 LGHDT and CDR2 YNNKEL (reference sequence). The CDR3 has 11 amino acids. The V gene lost 0 bases and the J gene lost 9 bases, with 2 bases spanning the gap.

Notes on this clonotype: This sequence is one base from a far larger clone and is likely a read error. Written as DNA, the CDR3 is TGTGCCAGCAATCGCCCATCGGGACAACTAGTCAAAAACATTCAGTACTTC. Protein sequence: CASNRPSGQLVKNIQYF. The rearrangement uses TRBV2 and TRBJ2-1, with D possibly being TRBD1 (6 bases). Gene TRBJ2-4 matches the end of the DNA better, so the J call may be wrong. The CDR3 spans 17 residues. Germline assignment: CDR1 SNHLY and CDR2 FYNNEI.

This clonotype came up many times. The V and J genes are TRBV7-2 and TRBJ2-5; 8 bases fit TRBD1. The CDR3 has 15 amino acids. Germline lookup yields CDR1 SGHTA and CDR2 FQGNSA. V trimming: 2 bases; J trimming: 4 bases; junction bases outside the gene matches: 6. The CDR3 here is CASSLQGAARETQYF. The CDR3 DNA reads as TGTGCCAGCAGCTTACAGGGGGCAGCCCGAGAGACCCAGTACTTC.

This clonotype was observed at least ten times. The V and J genes are TRBV15 and TRBJ1-5; D is uncertain. Germline V CDR1 and CDR2: LNHNV, YYDKDF (reference sequence). V was trimmed by 5 bases and J by 4 bases, leaving 9 bases between them. This CDR3 has 13 amino acids. CDR3 in DNA: TGTGCCACCAGCGGGAGTCCTAATCAGCCCCAGCATTTT. Its translation is CATSGSPNQPQHF.

The V call is TRBV19, the J call TRBJ2-1; possibly TRBD2 for D (7 bases). V was cut by 5 bases and J by 0 bases, with 14 bases left in between. Germline CDR1 is LNHDA and CDR2 is SQIVND (reference sequence). This CDR3 is built from 16 residues. The CDR3 nucleotides are TGTGCCAGTAGTGAAGGGGGAGGGCCCTCCTACAATGAGCAGTTCTTC. Amino acids: CASSEGGGPSYNEQFF.

The rearrangement uses TRBV19 and TRBJ2-2; 7 bases map to TRBD2. Germline trimming cut 0 bases from V and 5 bases from J; bases unmatched to any gene: 12. The germline V gene encodes CDR1 LNHDA and CDR2 SQIVND (reference sequence). The CDR3 is made up of 18 amino acids. DNA of the CDR3: TGTGCCAGTAGTATAGATATCTGGACGGGAGGTCAGACCGGGGAGCTGTTTTTT. It is translated as CASSIDIWTGGQTGELFF. Looking up the rest from reference TRBV19 and TRBJ2-2 gives the full variable domain: DGGITQSPKYLFRKEGQNVTLSCEQNLNHDAMYWYRQDPGQGLRLIYYSQIVNDFQKGDIAEGYSVSREKKESFPLTVTSAQKNPTAFYLCASSIDIWTGGQTGELFFGEGSRLTVL.

This clonotype was picked up a small number of times. The chain is built from TRBV6-1 and TRBJ2-3; 7 bases fit TRBD1. With 10 bases clipped from V and 6 bases from J, the junction kept 13 bases outside the gene matches. There are 14 residues in the CDR3. Germline lookup yields CDR1 MNHNS and CDR2 SASEGT. The CDR3 DNA is TGTGCCACCTCTGGGGACAGAGCTCACGATACGCAGTATTTT. Translated: CATSGDRAHDTQYF.

This chain uses TRBV9 with TRBJ2-3; 14 bases match TRBD2. This CDR3 region has 17 residues. Looked up from germline, CDR1 is SGDLS and CDR2 is YYNGEE. J gave up 4 bases and V 1 base, and 5 bases lay outside the gene matches. CDR3 coding DNA: TGTGCCAGCAGCGTACAGGGGACTAGCGGGAGAGCAGATACGCAGTATTTT. Translating gives CASSVQGTSGRADTQYF.

This clonotype is a singleton in its sample. Only one base separates this from a far larger clonotype, so it likely reflects a read error. This rearrangement joins TRBV27 to TRBJ2-5, with 8 bases that match TRBD1. J lost 4 bases, V lost 6 bases, and 4 bases had no gene match. Germline V gene data show CDR1 as MNHEY and CDR2 as SMNVEV (reference sequence). The CDR3 covers 13 residues. This CDR3 reads CASRRTGRETQYF. Written as DNA, the CDR3 is TGTGCCAGCAGAAGGACAGGGAGAGAGACCCAGTACTTC.

There are many counts of this clonotype. The chain links TRBV24-1 to TRBJ2-1; 7 bases map to TRBD1. J lost 3 bases, V lost 5 bases, and 6 bases had no gene match. From germline, CDR1 is KGHDR and CDR2 SFDVKD. The CDR3 covers 15 residues. The CDR3 reads CATSAETGLYNEQFF. CDR3 DNA sequence: TGTGCCACCAGTGCCGAGACAGGGCTCTACAATGAGCAGTTCTTC.